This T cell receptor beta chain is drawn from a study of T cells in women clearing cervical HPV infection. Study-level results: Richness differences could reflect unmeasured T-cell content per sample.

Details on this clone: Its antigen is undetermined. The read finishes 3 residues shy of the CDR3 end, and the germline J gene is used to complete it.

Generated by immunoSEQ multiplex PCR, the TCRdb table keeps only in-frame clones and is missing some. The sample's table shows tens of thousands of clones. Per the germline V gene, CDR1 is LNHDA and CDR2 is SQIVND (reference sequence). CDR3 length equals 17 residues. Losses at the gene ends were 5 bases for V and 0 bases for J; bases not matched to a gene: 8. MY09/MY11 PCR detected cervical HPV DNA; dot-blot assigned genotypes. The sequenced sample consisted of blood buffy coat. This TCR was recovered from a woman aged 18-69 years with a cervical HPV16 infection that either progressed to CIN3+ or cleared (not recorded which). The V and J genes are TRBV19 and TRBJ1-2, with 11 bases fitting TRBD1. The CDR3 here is CASSPGQGAQTNYGYTF. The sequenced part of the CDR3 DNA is TGTGCCAGTAGTCCTGGACAGGGGGCACAAACTAACTATGGC.